Presented here are 23 T cell receptor beta chains from one specimen sequenced in a study of T cell responses to AZD1222 COVID-19 vaccine. TCRdb's table, derived via immunoSEQ multiplex PCR, lists solely in-frame clones and lacks some. The table has over 120,000 clones, about 91% seen once. This material consisted of peripheral blood, taken on day 0 of AZD1222 vaccination. These receptors were collected from an adult in good health.

This chain connects TRBV6-4 to TRBJ1-2; D ambiguous. The V and J ends lost 2 bases and 8 bases respectively, with 9 bases between them. The CDR3 length is 12 residues. Germline CDR1 and CDR2: MRHNA and SNTAGT. The CDR3 here is CASSDTGRGYTF. DNA of the CDR3: TGTGCCAGCAGTGACACGGGTCGGGGCTACACCTTC.

CDR3 residues: CASSLISGNTIYF. For the CDR3, the DNA is TGTGCCAGCAGCTTAATCTCTGGAAACACCATATATTTT. J is TRBJ1-3 and V is TRBV7-9; D unclear. Germline CDR1 is SEHNR and CDR2 is FQNEAQ (reference sequence). Trimming took 2 bases from V and 0 from J, leaving 2 bases between them. There are 13 residues in the CDR3.

The chain joins TRBV9 to TRBJ1-3; 8 nucleotides agree with TRBD1. Germline V gene sequence: CDR1 SGDLS, CDR2 YYNGEE. V was pared by 2 bases and J by 3 bases, with 4 bases of the junction left unmatched. The CDR3 runs to 15 residues. The chain's CDR3 is CASSVEDRVGNTIYF. As DNA, the CDR3 is TGTGCCAGCAGCGTGGAGGACAGGGTTGGAAACACCATATATTTT.

The chain is built from TRBV7-2 and TRBJ1-5; TRBD1 might be the D (6 bases). This CDR3 has 15 amino acids. Germline values: CDR1 SGHTA, CDR2 FQGNSA. Trimming removed 1 base at V and 5 bases at J, with 12 bases between. The CDR3 DNA sequence: TGTGCCAGCAGCTTAGTTGGCAGGGGCGATCAGCCCCAGCATTTT. Its translation: CASSLVGRGDQPQHF.

The chain carries TRBV5-4 and TRBJ2-2, with 9 bases matching TRBD1. Trimming at V came to 1 base and at J to 4 bases, leaving 2 bases not matched to a gene. CDR1 and CDR2 from the germline V gene are SGHNT and YYREEE (reference sequence). The CDR3 covers 15 residues. The CDR3 coding sequence is TGTGCCAGCAGCTTGCAGACAGGGGGCACCGGGGAGCTGTTTTTT. Amino acids: CASSLQTGGTGELFF.

The chain joins TRBV4-3 to TRBJ2-1; D gene uncertain. This CDR3 is 13 amino acids long. CDR1 is LGHNA and CDR2 is YSLEER in the germline V gene. Trimming took off 2 bases at V and 2 bases at J, with 4 bases between the two ends. The CDR3 here is CASSQPPYNEQFF. DNA of the CDR3: TGCGCCAGCAGCCAACCCCCCTACAATGAGCAGTTCTTC.

This clone was detected once. This sequence joins TRBV3-1 (or the pseudogene TRBV3-2) and TRBJ1-2; 8 nucleotides line up with TRBD1. CDR3 length: 15 amino acids. After removal of 5 bases from V and 4 bases from J, the junction contained 9 bases not matched to a gene. Germline assignment: CDR1 LGHDT and CDR2 YNNKEL (reference sequence). The CDR3 DNA sequence: TGTGCCAGCAGCAACGTCGGACAGGGTGGCTATGGCTACACCTTC. Its protein is CASSNVGQGGYGYTF.

The gene calls are TRBV6-5 and TRBJ1-2; 8 nucleotides agree with TRBD1. The V segment lost 6 bases and the J segment 4 bases; nucleotides outside the gene matches: 7. CDR1 and CDR2 (germline): MNHEY, SVGAGI. The CDR3 contains 14 residues. The CDR3 here is CASSPDRGVYGYTF. CDR3 in DNA: TGTGCCAGCAGCCCCGACAGGGGAGTCTATGGCTACACCTTC.

The chain carries TRBV29-1 and TRBJ1-2; D is possibly TRBD1 (5 bases). Germline CDR1 and CDR2: SQVTM and ANQGSEA. The CDR3 totals 12 residues. The V gene lost 6 bases and the J gene lost 8 bases, with 16 bases spanning the gap. CDR3 bases: TGCAGCGTGCACTCGGGGGTTCGCGGCTACACCTTC. This translates into CSVHSGVRGYTF. Together with reference TRBV29-1 and TRBJ1-2, the CDR3 gives the full variable domain: SAVISQKPSRDICQRGTSLTIQCQVDSQVTMMFWYRQQPGQSLTLIATANQGSEATYESGFVIDKFPISRPNLTFSTLTVSNMSPEDSSIYLCSVHSGVRGYTFGSGTRLTVV.

This clone showed up just a few times. The gene calls are TRBV7-6 and TRBJ2-7, with 9 bases aligning to TRBD1. The CDR3 is made up of 12 amino acids. Looked up from germline, CDR1 is SGHVS and CDR2 is FNYEAQ. Unmatched junction bases numbered 1, after V lost 4 bases and J lost 6 bases. This CDR3 reads CASSSTGGEQYF. DNA for the CDR3: TGTGCCAGCAGCTCGACAGGGGGCGAGCAGTACTTC.

The rearrangement joins TRBV6-4 to TRBJ1-2; D gene ambiguous. Trimming took 6 bases from V and 6 from J, leaving 20 bases between them. The CDR3 is 15 amino acids. Germline V gene sequence: CDR1 MRHNA, CDR2 SNTAGT. The DNA for the CDR3 is TGTGCCAGCAGGCGGACTCCACAGACGACTAATGGCTACACCTTC. This gives the protein CASRRTPQTTNGYTF.

The chain has TRBV18 and TRBJ2-3; TRBD1 matches 7 bases. The CDR3 consists of 15 residues. The junction had 4 bases not matched to a gene; V was cut back by 3 bases and J by 1 base. The V gene's germline CDR1 is KGHSH and CDR2 LQKENI. The CDR3 DNA is TGTGCCAGCTCACCGGACAGGACTGGCACAGATACGCAGTATTTT. Its protein is CASSPDRTGTDTQYF.

The genes are TRBV11-2 and TRBJ2-7, with 9 positions matching TRBD1. Germline assignment: CDR1 SGHAT and CDR2 FQNNGV. V was clipped by 1 base and J by 5 bases; unmatched bases: 6. The CDR3 covers 15 residues. Written as DNA, the CDR3 is TGTGCCAGCAGCTTAGCCGGGACAGGGACCCACGAGCAGTACTTC. This translates into CASSLAGTGTHEQYF. The variable domain in full, completed from reference TRBV11-2 and TRBJ2-7, reads EAGVAQSPRYKIIEKRQSVAFWCNPISGHATLYWYQQILGQGPKLLIQFQNNGVVDDSQLPKDRFSAERLKGVDSTLKIQPAKLEDSAVYLCASSLAGTGTHEQYFGPGTRLTVT.

This rearrangement joins TRBV30 to TRBJ1-2; 8 bases are shared with TRBD1. The V and J ends lost 4 bases and 2 bases, in that order; junction bases with no gene match: 3. CDR3 length: 13 residues. The germline V gene has CDR1 GTSNPN and CDR2 SVGIG (reference sequence). CDR3: CAWTGGRNYGYTF. Here the CDR3 DNA reads TGTGCCTGGACAGGGGGCAGGAACTATGGCTACACCTTC.

This chain links TRBV24-1 with TRBJ2-2; TRBD2 is a possible D gene (7 bases). Trimming removed 8 bases at V and 4 bases at J, with 13 bases between. The CDR3 sequence is 14 residues long. Germline lookup yields CDR1 KGHDR and CDR2 SFDVKD. The CDR3 DNA sequence: TGTGCCACCACCCGGGGGGCCGGCACCGGGGAGCTGTTTTTT. It codes for CATTRGAGTGELFF.

V gene TRBV7-3 combines with J gene TRBJ1-1; 7 bases match TRBD1. V gave up 3 bases and J gave up 5 bases; unmatched junction bases: 6. CDR1 is SGHTA, CDR2 FQGTGA, per germline. CDR3 length equals 14 residues. The CDR3 DNA follows: TGTGCCAGCAGCTTGACAGGGCGGGGGACTGAAGCTTTCTTT. Translated: CASSLTGRGTEAFF.

This clone was recorded only once. The chain carries TRBV9 and TRBJ1-3, with a weak D call TRBD1 (6 bases). Trimming pared 4 bases from V and 0 bases from J, leaving 14 bases between. This CDR3 spans 16 amino acids. Per the germline V gene, CDR1 is SGDLS and CDR2 is YYNGEE. In nucleotides, the CDR3 is TGTGCCAGCAGCCCCCCGGGGGCGGTCTCTGGAAACACCATATATTTT. Protein product: CASSPPGAVSGNTIYF.

V is TRBV29-1 and J is TRBJ1-1; a possible D gene is TRBD1 (6 bases). V was shortened by 6 bases and J by 5 bases, with 16 bases between the two germline ends. Germline V gene data show CDR1 as SQVTM and CDR2 as ANQGSEA. The CDR3 is 13 amino acids. CDR3 amino acids: CSVLGTWLTEAFF. CDR3 nucleotides: TGCAGCGTCCTTGGGACATGGTTGACTGAAGCTTTCTTT. The full variable domain, completed using reference TRBV29-1 and TRBJ1-1, is SAVISQKPSRDICQRGTSLTIQCQVDSQVTMMFWYRQQPGQSLTLIATANQGSEATYESGFVIDKFPISRPNLTFSTLTVSNMSPEDSSIYLCSVLGTWLTEAFFGQGTRLTVV.

V gene TRBV28 combines with J gene TRBJ1-5; tentatively, D is TRBD1 (5 bases). Germline V gives CDR1 MDHEN, CDR2 SYDVKM. V lost 7 bases and J lost 0, with 19 bases in between. This CDR3 region has 17 residues. CDR3 in DNA: TGTGCCAGCACTCCTCGGGAGGGACTCGATAGCAATCAGCCCCAGCATTTT. Amino acid sequence: CASTPREGLDSNQPQHF.

This chain links TRBV7-2 with TRBJ2-1; tentatively, D is TRBD2 (6 bases). This CDR3 comprises 14 residues. The V gene lost 8 bases and the J gene lost 2 bases, with 13 bases spanning the gap. The germline gives CDR1 SGHTA, CDR2 FQGNSA. This chain's CDR3 is CASGLAPPYNEQFF. In DNA form, the CDR3 reads TGTGCCAGCGGTCTAGCGCCACCCTACAATGAGCAGTTCTTC.

The chain joins TRBV10-1 to TRBJ2-1; 12 nucleotides align to TRBD2. Germline values: CDR1 WNHNN, CDR2 SYGVQD (reference sequence). This CDR3 is built from 16 residues. With 2 bases clipped from V and 5 bases from J, the junction kept 4 bases outside the gene matches. CDR3 amino acids: CASSEGRTSGDNEQFF. The CDR3 nucleotides read TGCGCCAGCAGTGAGGGCCGGACTAGCGGGGACAATGAGCAGTTCTTC.

This rearrangement joins TRBV28 to TRBJ2-1, with D perhaps matching TRBD2 (5 bases). Germline V gene data show CDR1 as MDHEN and CDR2 as SYDVKM. V lost 3 bases and J 8 bases, leaving 14 bases between the germline ends. CDR3 length equals 14 residues. CDR3 in amino acids: CASSFGSARHEQFF. The CDR3 bases are TGTGCCAGCAGTTTTGGTAGCGCTCGGCATGAGCAGTTCTTC.

The V gene is TRBV15, the J gene TRBJ1-1; D is possibly TRBD1 (5 bases). Per germline, CDR1 LNHNV and CDR2 YYDKDF (reference sequence). V was trimmed by 3 bases and J by 5 bases, leaving 10 bases between them. The CDR3 runs 13 residues. The CDR3: CATSRGGGTEAFF. The CDR3 DNA reads TGTGCCACCAGCAGGGGTGGGGGGACTGAAGCTTTCTTT.